This T cell receptor beta chain was sequenced in a study of blood T cell repertoires in COVID-19. This clone was recorded once. Source study methods: It was from reference gene primer amplification that nucleated cell counts were estimated. Using immunoSEQ multiplex PCR, the repertoire was profiled, and TCRdb retains in-frame clones only, with some absent. V and J calls and clone size come straight from that table; D and trimming were deduced from the DNA. The data contain 140,000 to 150,000 clones, 70% to 90% of them singletons. The germline V and J ends were trimmed by 1 base and 1 base, with 4 bases remaining between them. This CDR3 spans 13 amino acids. The germline V gene encodes CDR1 LGHNA and CDR2 YSLEER.

The chain couples TRBV4-3 to TRBJ1-1; no clear D gene. This clonotype was sampled from a woman aged 25-40 years with acute COVID-19. Source material: PBMCs or T cells enriched from blood (not recorded which). The CDR3: CASSQAGNTEAFF. The CDR3 region has the DNA TGCGCCAGCAGCCAAGCCGGGAACACTGAAGCTTTCTTT.